Below are 5 T cell receptor beta chains sequenced from a single sample in a study of shared clonotypes between healthy human individuals. Sequenced by immunoSEQ multiplex PCR; TCRdb stores in-frame clones only, minus some. The table lists about 1.1 million clones, roughly 74% of them singletons, with 0.4% to 0.55% in the top ten. The sequenced sample was memory CD4+ T cells from PBMCs. Indicated subset: CD45RA-negative fraction. The receptors were sampled from a man aged 18 to 30 in good health. Some clones in this sample may be carry-over from other donors' samples.

This clone has only a few counts. The chain joins TRBV7-8 to TRBJ1-1, with D possibly being TRBD1 (5 bases). The CDR3 is made up of 12 amino acids. The V gene lost 1 base and the J gene lost 10 bases, with 10 bases spanning the gap. CDR1 SGHVS and CDR2 FQNEAQ come from the germline V gene. CDR3 loop: CASSLVRERAFF. CDR3 DNA: TGTGCCAGCAGCTTAGTCAGGGAACGAGCTTTCTTT. The full variable domain, with the rest looked up from reference TRBV7-8 and TRBJ1-1, is GAGVSQSPRYKVAKRGQDVALRCDPISGHVSLFWYQQALGQGPEFLTYFQNEAQLDKSGLPSDRFFAERPEGSVSTLKIQRTQQEDSAVYLCASSLVRERAFFGQGTRLTVV.

The rearrangement uses TRBV18 and TRBJ1-5, with D hard to call. In germline, CDR1 is KGHSH, CDR2 LQKENI. CDR3 length equals 15 residues. The V and J ends lost 4 bases and 3 bases respectively, with 13 bases between them. The CDR3 reads CASSQGPFYNQPQHF. CDR3 DNA: TGTGCCAGCTCACAAGGACCCTTTTACAATCAGCCCCAGCATTTT.

The chain links TRBV18 to TRBJ2-5; the D is unclear. Germline V gene data show CDR1 as KGHSH and CDR2 as LQKENI. This CDR3 has 12 amino acids. Trimming took off 5 bases at V and 4 bases at J, with 8 bases between the two ends. CDR3 loop: CASSIAGETQYF. The CDR3 DNA reads as TGTGCCAGCTCAATCGCCGGAGAGACCCAGTACTTC.

J is TRBJ2-7 and V is TRBV9, with D perhaps TRBD1 (5 bases). CDR3 length: 14 residues. Germline V gives CDR1 SGDLS, CDR2 YYNGEE. V was shortened by 0 bases and J by 3 bases, with 10 bases between the two germline ends. The CDR3 DNA follows: TGTGCCAGCAGCGTAGCTGTAGGACACTACGAGCAGTACTTC. As protein: CASSVAVGHYEQYF.

The chain couples TRBV11-3 to TRBJ2-1; D is perhaps TRBD2 (6 bases). The germline V and J ends were trimmed by 1 base and 5 bases, with 12 bases remaining between them. Germline values: CDR1 SGHNT, CDR2 YENEEA. The CDR3 spans 15 residues. CDR3 coding DNA: TGTGCCAGCAGCTTAGGGTCGGGAGATAACAATGAGCAGTTCTTC. Its translation is CASSLGSGDNNEQFF.